The present TCR beta chain was sequenced within a study of cytomegalovirus exposure and HLA in healthy donors. Germline loops: CDR1 MNHEY, CDR2 SMNVEV (reference sequence). V lost 0 bases and J lost 5, with 11 bases in between. The CDR3 is 14 amino acids. Researchers ran the PCR with 60 Vbeta and 13 Jbeta primers. Authors' processing steps: Counted up in a later analysis, unique TCR beta chains came to approximately 77 million, with 9.5 million to 13 million shared. Profiled with immunoSEQ multiplex PCR; TCRdb holds only in-frame clones, not every one. V and J calls and clone size follow that table, whereas D and trimming were derived from the DNA. This table has 90,000 to 120,000 clones, 70% to 85% appearing once.

The source material was PBMCs. This rearrangement joins TRBV27 to TRBJ2-7; D not certain. The TCR originated in a male donor in good health and CMV-seronegative. The CDR3 region is CASSLSRPLDEQYF. CDR3 DNA sequence: TGTGCCAGCAGTTTATCGCGGCCCCTCGACGAGCAGTACTTC.